The next 19 T cell receptor beta chains were all read from a single sample in a study of Tregs in tolerant kidney transplant recipients. Data came from immunoSEQ multiplex PCR; TCRdb stores just in-frame clones and leaves some out. The sample lists about 94,000 clones, over 85% seen once, with 0.46% in the top ten. The starting material was CD4+ T cells from blood, obtained before the transplant. All receptors come from a human donor who received a combined kidney and bone marrow transplant.

The V and J genes are TRBV7-3 and TRBJ1-6, with D perhaps TRBD1 (5 bases). Germline CDR1 and CDR2: SGHTA and FQGTGA. This CDR3 has 13 amino acids. V lost 1 base and J lost 16, with 14 bases in between. The CDR3 loop is CASSLNTGQRLHF. For the CDR3, the DNA is TGTGCCAGCAGCTTAAACACCGGACAAAGGCTCCACTTT.

The chain has TRBV19 and TRBJ1-3, with D tentatively TRBD1 (6 bases). CDR1 and CDR2 (germline): LNHDA, SQIVND (reference sequence). The V gene lost 9 bases and the J gene lost 0 bases, with 12 bases spanning the gap. This CDR3 spans 14 amino acids. Here the CDR3 reads CASQTGSSGNTIYF. CDR3 coding DNA: TGTGCCAGCCAGACAGGATCCTCTGGAAACACCATATATTTT. Full variable domain (outside the CDR3, taken from reference TRBV19 and TRBJ1-3): DGGITQSPKYLFRKEGQNVTLSCEQNLNHDAMYWYRQDPGQGLRLIYYSQIVNDFQKGDIAEGYSVSREKKESFPLTVTSAQKNPTAFYLCASQTGSSGNTIYFGEGSWLTVV.

V is TRBV30 and J is TRBJ1-1; D is uncertain. The CDR3 loop spans 13 amino acids. Germline-derived CDR1 and CDR2 are GTSNPN and SVGIG (reference sequence). V lost 2 bases to trimming and J lost 3 bases, with 10 bases between them. The CDR3 sequence: CAWSLAGYTEAFF. The CDR3 DNA reads as TGTGCCTGGAGTCTTGCGGGGTACACTGAAGCTTTCTTT. Supplemented by reference TRBV30 and TRBJ1-1, the full variable domain reads SQTIHQWPATLVQPVGSPLSLECTVEGTSNPNLYWYRQAAGRGLQLLFYSVGIGQISSEVPQNLSASRPQDRQFILSSKKLLLSDSGFYLCAWSLAGYTEAFFGQGTRLTVV.

The chain carries TRBV27 and TRBJ1-1; 10 nucleotides align to TRBD1. V lost 3 bases, J lost 6 bases, and 10 bases stayed unmatched. The CDR3 totals 16 residues. The germline V gene encodes CDR1 MNHEY and CDR2 SMNVEV (reference sequence). CDR3: CASSFVGTGAWAEAFF. The DNA for the CDR3 is TGTGCCAGCAGTTTTGTCGGGACAGGGGCTTGGGCTGAAGCTTTCTTT.

V and J are TRBV23-1 and TRBJ2-7; D is perhaps TRBD2 (5 bases). TRBV23-1 is annotated as an ORF whose role is uncertain. V lost 6 bases, J lost 6 bases, and 15 bases lay in between. This CDR3 comprises 13 residues. CDR3 sequence: CASSTLREFEQYF. The CDR3 DNA sequence: TGCGCCAGCAGCACTCTTAGGGAGTTCGAGCAGTACTTC.

This rearrangement joins TRBV7-8 to TRBJ1-1, with D uncertain. The CDR3 runs to 14 residues. Germline V CDR1 and CDR2: SGHVS, FQNEAQ. V was cut by 2 bases and J by 5 bases, with 12 bases left in between. Here the CDR3 reads CASSLLLSGTEAFF. CDR3 coding DNA: TGTGCCAGCAGCTTATTACTCTCGGGAACTGAAGCTTTCTTT.

V usage is TRBV5-4 and J usage is TRBJ2-7; 10 bases map to TRBD2. The germline V gene encodes CDR1 SGHNT and CDR2 YYREEE (reference sequence). The length of the CDR3 is 16 residues. Trimming took 2 bases from V and 3 from J; bases not matched to a gene: 8. CDR3 sequence: CASSFTLAGGGYEQYF. CDR3 sequence (DNA): TGTGCCAGCAGCTTTACCTTAGCGGGGGGCGGCTACGAGCAGTACTTC. Looking up the rest from reference TRBV5-4 and TRBJ2-7 gives the full variable domain: ETGVTQSPTHLIKTRGQQVTLRCSSQSGHNTVSWYQQALGQGPQFIFQYYREEENGRGNFPPRFSGLQFPNYSSELNVNALELDDSALYLCASSFTLAGGGYEQYFGPGTRLTVT.

The V gene is TRBV19, the J gene TRBJ2-2, with D perhaps TRBD1 (5 bases). The V gene's germline CDR1 is LNHDA and CDR2 SQIVND (reference sequence). V lost 5 bases, J lost 0 bases, and 10 bases lay in between. The CDR3 contains 15 residues. This CDR3 reads CASSRDRANTGELFF. As DNA, the CDR3 is TGTGCCAGTAGTCGAGACAGAGCGAACACCGGGGAGCTGTTTTTT.

The chain combines TRBV7-2 with TRBJ2-3; possibly TRBD2 for D (7 bases). V shed 5 bases and J shed 3 bases, with 15 bases lying between them. The CDR3 length is 15 residues. Germline-derived CDR1 and CDR2 are SGHTA and FQGNSA. The CDR3 DNA follows: TGTGCCAGCAGCAGGGGGGGAGAAACAACAGATACGCAGTATTTT. It specifies CASSRGGETTDTQYF.

CDR3 residues: CASSSPSGRAYNEQFF. DNA of the CDR3: TGTGCCAGCAGCTCCCCTAGCGGGAGAGCCTACAATGAGCAGTTCTTC. This sequence joins TRBV11-3 and TRBJ2-1, with TRBD2 matching over 10 bases. The CDR3 loop spans 16 amino acids. With V trimmed by 4 bases and J by 2 bases, 5 bases remained unmatched. Germline lookup yields CDR1 SGHNT and CDR2 YENEEA. Together with reference TRBV11-3 and TRBJ2-1, the CDR3 gives the full variable domain: EAGVVQSPRYKIIEKKQPVAFWCNPISGHNTLYWYLQNLGQGPELLIRYENEEAVDDSQLPKDRFSAERLKGVDSTLKIQPAELGDSAVYLCASSSPSGRAYNEQFFGPGTRLTVL.

J is TRBJ1-5 and V is TRBV30; 9 nucleotides agree with TRBD1. This CDR3 is built from 13 residues. Germline V gives CDR1 GTSNPN, CDR2 SVGIG (reference sequence). V trimming: 4 bases; J trimming: 5 bases; junction bases outside the gene matches: 3. The CDR3 loop is CAWNRGHDQPQHF. In nucleotides, the CDR3 is TGTGCCTGGAACAGGGGGCACGATCAGCCCCAGCATTTT.

V and J are TRBV19 and TRBJ1-1; 9 positions agree with TRBD1. The CDR3 is 17 residues long. V shed 6 bases and J 1 base; nucleotides not matched to a gene: 12. Germline CDR1 LNHDA, CDR2 SQIVND (reference sequence). In DNA form, the CDR3 reads TGTGCCAGTAGATCCCGGGTCACGGGACAGGGGAACACTGAAGCTTTCTTT. As protein: CASRSRVTGQGNTEAFF.

The V and J genes are TRBV12-5 and TRBJ2-1; no clear D. The V end was cut by 2 bases, the J end by 4 bases, with 6 bases between. Looked up from germline, CDR1 is LGHNT and CDR2 is FRNRAP. This CDR3 is 13 amino acids long. The CDR3 loop reads CASGLLTYNEQFF. Here the CDR3 DNA reads TGTGCTAGTGGTTTGTTGACTTACAATGAGCAGTTCTTC.

The J gene is TRBJ1-1, the V gene TRBV28, with D possibly TRBD1 on 6 matching bases. V was cut by 4 bases and J by 3 bases, with 9 bases left in between. The CDR3 sequence is 13 residues long. Per the germline V gene, CDR1 is MDHEN and CDR2 is SYDVKM. The CDR3 spells CASSYRVYTEAFF. For the CDR3, the DNA is TGTGCCAGCAGTTACAGGGTTTACACTGAAGCTTTCTTT.

The rearrangement uses TRBV29-1 and TRBJ1-5; D not certain. Germline V CDR1 and CDR2: SQVTM, ANQGSEA. Trimming cost V 7 bases and J 4 bases, with 14 bases left between them. The CDR3 is made up of 13 amino acids. The CDR3 nucleotides are TGCAGCGCCGAATATGACGGGAATCAGCCCCAGCATTTT. It translates to CSAEYDGNQPQHF.

The J gene is TRBJ1-2, the V gene TRBV2; no clear D gene. CDR1 SNHLY and CDR2 FYNNEI come from the germline V gene. The CDR3 is made up of 12 amino acids. Trimming shortened V by 4 bases and J by 9 bases, and 12 bases separated the two germline ends. The CDR3 is CASSGSGKSYTF. CDR3 nucleotide sequence: TGTGCCAGCAGTGGTTCGGGGAAAAGCTACACCTTC.

The chain has TRBV5-4 and TRBJ2-5; 14 bases fit TRBD2. V lost 4 bases to trimming and J lost 7 bases; unmatched junction nucleotides: 6. Germline V CDR1 and CDR2: SGHNT, YYREEE (reference sequence). The CDR3 length is 15 residues. CDR3 protein: CASSPRLAGGGTQYF. The DNA of the CDR3 is TGTGCCAGCAGCCCCCGACTAGCGGGAGGGGGGACCCAGTACTTC.

The genes are TRBV5-5 and TRBJ2-3; D not resolved. Germline V gene lookup returns CDR1 SGHKS and CDR2 YYEKEE (reference sequence). The ends were cut back, 5 bases at V and 5 bases at J, with 9 bases in the middle. The CDR3 has 12 amino acids. The CDR3 DNA reads TGTGCCAGCAGTTTGACTGAAGATACGCAGTATTTT. Encoded protein: CASSLTEDTQYF.

The genes are TRBV7-3 and TRBJ1-1; maybe TRBD1 (5 bases). The CDR3 sequence is 14 residues long. Germline V gives CDR1 SGHTA, CDR2 FQGTGA. With 2 bases removed from V and 4 bases from J, the gap between germline ends came to 11 bases. CDR3 sequence: CASSLWGGGTEAFF. The DNA for the CDR3 is TGTGCCAGCAGCTTATGGGGCGGGGGCACTGAAGCTTTCTTT.